The 27 T cell receptor beta chains listed next were all sequenced from one sample in a study of blood T cell repertoires in COVID-19. Libraries were prepared by immunoSEQ multiplex PCR; TCRdb keeps only in-frame clonotypes and omits some of them. Here the sample spans about 330,000 clones, 86% being singletons. Sequencing was done on a sample of PBMCs or T cells enriched from blood (not recorded which). These receptor sequences come from a woman aged 18-29 years who had recovered from COVID-19.

The V gene is TRBV19, the J gene TRBJ1-1; the D gene is possibly TRBD1 (6 bases). The CDR3 runs to 10 residues. The V gene's germline CDR1 is LNHDA and CDR2 SQIVND (reference sequence). V was clipped by 9 bases and J by 8 bases, with 10 bases between them. CDR3 bases: TGTGCCAGCTTTAGGGGGGAAGCTTTCTTT. Its protein is CASFRGEAFF.

The chain is built from TRBV7-9 and TRBJ1-6, with 9 positions matching TRBD1. This CDR3 region has 15 residues. Germline trimming cut 6 bases from V and 7 bases from J; bases unmatched to any gene: 7. Germline values: CDR1 SEHNR, CDR2 FQNEAQ (reference sequence). The CDR3 here is CASRPGQGLNSPLHF. CDR3 bases: TGTGCCAGCAGACCGGGACAGGGTTTGAATTCACCCCTCCACTTT.

This clone occurred once. In nucleotides, the CDR3 is TGTGCCAGCAGCAAGGGACAGGGCATAGAGACCCAGTACTTC. Translation: CASSKGQGIETQYF. V is TRBV5-8 and J is TRBJ2-5; 9 bases line up with TRBD1. Germline trimming cut 4 bases from V and 4 bases from J; bases unmatched to any gene: 5. The germline gives CDR1 SGHTS, CDR2 YDEGEE. There are 14 residues in the CDR3.

The V gene is TRBV28, the J gene TRBJ2-7, with D possibly matching TRBD2 (6 bases). The CDR3 sequence is 15 residues long. The germline CDR1 and CDR2 sequences are MDHEN and SYDVKM. V was trimmed by 9 bases and J by 4 bases, leaving 22 bases between them. The CDR3 nucleotides read TGTGCCAGTGGGGGGTCGGCGGGGTACAGATACGAGCAGTACTTC. Protein product: CASGGSAGYRYEQYF. Drawing the rest from reference TRBV28 and TRBJ2-7, the complete variable domain is DVKVTQSSRYLVKRTGEKVFLECVQDMDHENMFWYRQDPGLGLRLIYFSYDVKMKEKGDIPEGYSVSREKKERFSLILESASTNQTSMYLCASGGSAGYRYEQYFGPGTRLTVT.

V and J are TRBV10-1 and TRBJ1-4, with 9 positions matching TRBD1. J gave up 1 base and V 3 bases, and 3 bases lay outside the gene matches. The CDR3 covers 16 residues. CDR1 is WNHNN and CDR2 is SYGVQD in the germline V gene (reference sequence). As DNA, the CDR3 is TGCGCCAGCAGTGACCAGACAGGGGGAACTAATGAAAAACTGTTTTTT. Its translation: CASSDQTGGTNEKLFF.

The gene calls are TRBV2 and TRBJ2-3; D may be TRBD2 (7 bases). The V end lost 3 bases, the J end lost 6 bases, and 19 bases lay between the germline ends. This CDR3 region has 16 residues. CDR1 is SNHLY and CDR2 is FYNNEI in the germline V gene. CDR3 sequence: CASSEEGRGPADTQYF. CDR3 nucleotide sequence: TGTGCCAGCAGTGAGGAAGGGCGGGGGCCCGCGGATACGCAGTATTTT. Full variable domain (outside the CDR3, taken from reference TRBV2 and TRBJ2-3): EPEVTQTPSHQVTQMGQEVILRCVPISNHLYFYWYRQILGQKVEFLVSFYNNEISEKSEIFDDQFSVERPDGSNFTLKIRSTKLEDSAMYFCASSEEGRGPADTQYFGPGTRLTVL.

This chain connects TRBV6-2 or TRBV6-3 to TRBJ2-3, with a weak D call TRBD2 (5 bases). This CDR3 has 17 residues. Trimming removed 2 bases at V and 0 bases at J, with 15 bases between. Germline-derived CDR1 and CDR2 are MNHEY and SVGEGT. The CDR3 sequence is CASSYGTSGYSTDTQYF. The CDR3 DNA reads as TGTGCCAGCAGTTACGGTACAAGCGGATATAGCACAGATACGCAGTATTTT.

V is TRBV4-2 and J is TRBJ1-2, with D unclear. Germline V lookup: CDR1 LGHNA, CDR2 YNFKEQ. Trimming stripped 0 bases from V and 3 bases from J, with 14 bases between. The CDR3 consists of 16 residues. The CDR3 region has the DNA TGTGCCAGCAGCCAAGATCAAAATCCGGTGGACTATGGCTACACCTTC. Amino acid sequence: CASSQDQNPVDYGYTF.

The genes are TRBV19 and TRBJ1-5, with 8 nucleotides matching TRBD1. This CDR3 has 15 residues. V shed 7 bases, J shed 2 bases, and the junction held 7 bases outside the gene matches. Per germline, CDR1 LNHDA and CDR2 SQIVND (reference sequence). The CDR3 DNA sequence: TGTGCCAGTACCGTCGGGACAGGAGGCAATCAGCCCCAGCATTTT. Translated: CASTVGTGGNQPQHF.

The CDR3 reads CAWGQGYGYTF. The CDR3 DNA follows: TGTGCCTGGGGACAGGGCTATGGCTACACCTTC. The chain recombines TRBV30 with TRBJ1-2; the match to TRBD1 covers 8 bases. The CDR3 sequence is 11 residues long. Unmatched junction bases numbered 0, after V lost 5 bases and J lost 4 bases. From germline, CDR1 is GTSNPN and CDR2 SVGIG (reference sequence). Combining the CDR3 with reference TRBV30 and TRBJ1-2 gives the whole variable domain SQTIHQWPATLVQPVGSPLSLECTVEGTSNPNLYWYRQAAGRGLQLLFYSVGIGQISSEVPQNLSASRPQDRQFILSSKKLLLSDSGFYLCAWGQGYGYTFGSGTRLTVV.

This chain uses TRBV7-8 with TRBJ1-2; possible D gene TRBD1, 5 bases. The CDR3 has 15 amino acids. Germline V gene sequence: CDR1 SGHVS, CDR2 FQNEAQ. The germline V and J ends were trimmed by 1 base and 0 bases, with 9 bases remaining between them. In nucleotides, the CDR3 is TGTGCCAGCAGCTTAGGGACAACGTCTAACTATGGCTACACCTTC. Translated, it gives CASSLGTTSNYGYTF.

This chain joins TRBV11-2 and TRBJ1-1; no firm D call. V gave up 5 bases and J gave up 4 bases, with 14 bases separating them. The germline CDR1 and CDR2 sequences are SGHAT and FQNNGV. This CDR3 has 14 residues. The CDR3: CASSTEGSGTEAFF. In DNA, the CDR3 is TGTGCCAGCAGCACTGAGGGATCAGGCACTGAAGCTTTCTTT.

The chain couples TRBV15 to TRBJ1-5; D ambiguous. The germline V and J ends were trimmed by 0 bases and 1 base, with 7 bases remaining between them. The CDR3 contains 15 residues. Germline CDR1 is LNHNV and CDR2 is YYDKDF (reference sequence). DNA for the CDR3: TGTGCCACCAGCAGAGAGAGGGAGAGCAATCAGCCCCAGCATTTT. Translated: CATSRERESNQPQHF.

The chain joins TRBV19 to TRBJ2-1, with D possibly matching TRBD1 (5 bases). Per germline, CDR1 LNHDA and CDR2 SQIVND (reference sequence). The V end lost 5 bases, the J end lost 0 bases, and 11 bases lay between the germline ends. The CDR3 has 15 residues. The CDR3 DNA reads TGTGCCAGTAGTGCTCAGACAGCCTCCTACAATGAGCAGTTCTTC. Translation gives CASSAQTASYNEQFF.

The J gene is TRBJ2-2, the V gene TRBV24-1, with TRBD1 matching over 11 bases. Germline CDR1 is KGHDR and CDR2 is SFDVKD. V shed 4 bases and J 3 bases; nucleotides not matched to a gene: 3. The CDR3 is 16 residues long. The CDR3 nucleotides read TGTGCCACCAGTGACCTGGGACAGGGGGACACCGGGGAGCTGTTTTTT. Translating gives CATSDLGQGDTGELFF.

The chain employs TRBV28 and TRBJ1-1, with D possibly being TRBD1 (6 bases). Per germline, CDR1 MDHEN and CDR2 SYDVKM. The V gene lost 4 bases and the J gene lost 2 bases, with 14 bases spanning the gap. The CDR3 sequence is 15 residues long. This CDR3 reads CASSSGQSRNTEAFF. In nucleotides, the CDR3 is TGTGCCAGCAGTTCCGGACAGTCTAGAAACACTGAAGCTTTCTTT.

The rearrangement links TRBV19 to TRBJ1-2; D remains unclear. V was shortened by 1 base and J by 8 bases, with 14 bases between the two germline ends. Germline V lookup: CDR1 LNHDA, CDR2 SQIVND (reference sequence). The CDR3 has 14 amino acids. The CDR3 is CASSIVEGYRGYTF. The CDR3 nucleotides are TGTGCCAGTAGTATAGTGGAGGGATATCGCGGCTACACCTTC.

The rearrangement links TRBV9 to TRBJ1-2; D not resolved. Trimming shortened V by 0 bases and J by 0 bases, and 3 bases separated the two germline ends. Germline V CDR1 and CDR2: SGDLS, YYNGEE. The CDR3 length is 13 residues. CDR3 sequence reads: CASSVVANYGYTF. CDR3 nucleotide sequence: TGTGCCAGCAGCGTAGTCGCTAACTATGGCTACACCTTC.

V is TRBV6-5 and J is TRBJ1-5, with 7 bases lining up with TRBD1. In germline, CDR1 is MNHEY, CDR2 SVGAGI. The CDR3 has 14 residues. J was trimmed by 7 bases and V by 5 bases; bases with no gene match: 8. The CDR3 region is CASSRTRGSQPQHF. The CDR3 DNA reads as TGTGCCAGCAGTCGAACCAGGGGGTCCCAGCCCCAGCATTTT.

In DNA, the CDR3 is TGTGCCAGCAGCTTAGATATCACAGGAGAGCCCCAGCATTTT. Protein sequence: CASSLDITGEPQHF. The gene calls are TRBV11-3 and TRBJ1-5; tentative D call: TRBD1 (5 bases). The V end was cut by 0 bases, the J end by 8 bases, with 11 bases between. The V gene's germline CDR1 is SGHNT and CDR2 YENEEA. The CDR3 is 14 amino acids.

The V gene is TRBV28, the J gene TRBJ1-6; D is possibly TRBD1 (5 bases). This CDR3 has 16 residues. Germline lookup yields CDR1 MDHEN and CDR2 SYDVKM. The V end lost 5 bases, the J end lost 11 bases, and 22 bases lay between the germline ends. The CDR3 DNA sequence: TGTGCCAGCAGTCGCGGTGGGGGGAAGGTGGGACCACCCCTCCACTTT. It encodes CASSRGGGKVGPPLHF.

The V call is TRBV18, the J call TRBJ1-1; D call uncertain. Germline assignment: CDR1 KGHSH and CDR2 LQKENI. The CDR3 spans 13 residues. The V end lost 5 bases, the J end lost 8 bases, and 15 bases lay between the germline ends. This CDR3 is CASSSEVEAEAFF. In nucleotides, the CDR3 is TGTGCCAGCTCATCTGAAGTGGAGGCCGAAGCTTTCTTT.

The chain combines TRBV9 with TRBJ2-1; 9 positions match TRBD2. V lost 0 bases and J lost 7; bases outside the gene matches: 5. Germline CDR1 reads SGDLS; CDR2 reads YYNGEE. There are 15 residues in the CDR3. The CDR3 is CASSVASGIVNEQFF. The CDR3 nucleotides read TGTGCCAGCAGCGTAGCTAGCGGGATAGTAAATGAGCAGTTCTTC.

This rearrangement joins TRBV7-9 to TRBJ2-7, with TRBD1 matching over 12 bases. Losses at the gene ends were 6 bases for V and 5 bases for J; bases not matched to a gene: 5. The CDR3 runs 14 residues. Germline CDR1 and CDR2: SEHNR and FQNEAQ (reference sequence). The CDR3 DNA reads TGTGCCAGCAGTTACCGGGACAGGGGGCACGAGCAGTACTTC. This translates into CASSYRDRGHEQYF.

The V call is TRBV6-6, the J call TRBJ2-7; weak D call: TRBD1 (5 bases). The CDR3 runs to 14 residues. From germline, CDR1 is MNHNY and CDR2 SVGAGI (reference sequence). Between the trimmed V and J ends, which lost 5 bases and 0 bases, there was a span of 11 bases. CDR3 in DNA: TGTGCCAGCAGTCCAAGACAGTTCTCCTACGAGCAGTACTTC. Translating gives CASSPRQFSYEQYF.

The rearrangement joins TRBV5-6 to TRBJ1-3; D perhaps matches TRBD1 (6 bases). The CDR3 spans 15 residues. The V and J ends lost 6 bases and 0 bases respectively, with 13 bases between them. Germline V gene lookup returns CDR1 SGHDT and CDR2 YYEEEE. The CDR3 region is CASKAGVYSGNTIYF. The CDR3 DNA reads TGTGCCAGCAAAGCAGGGGTGTACTCTGGAAACACCATATATTTT.

The gene calls are TRBV11-3 and TRBJ2-3; a possible D gene is TRBD1 (5 bases). Trimming cost V 5 bases and J 0 bases, with 15 bases left between them. Germline lookup yields CDR1 SGHNT and CDR2 YENEEA. The CDR3 contains 16 residues. The CDR3 is CASSRTGRSSTDTQYF. DNA of the CDR3: TGTGCCAGCAGCCGTACAGGACGATCTAGCACAGATACGCAGTATTTT.